Listed below are T cell receptor beta chains from one sample, sequenced in a study of shared clonotypes between healthy human individuals. Data came from immunoSEQ multiplex PCR; TCRdb stores just in-frame clones and leaves some out. The sample lists 1.5 million to 2.5 million clones, around 96% seen once, with 1.2% in the top ten. The specimen sequenced was naive CD8+ T cells sorted from blood. The receptors shown here come from a man aged 18 to 35 in good health. The CDR3 runs from the conserved cysteine through the conserved F or W. The D gene is left open where the match is weak. Clone size is shown for a subset of rows, as once, few, many or a class of expanded clone.

abundance	j_gene	d_gene	v_gene	CDR3aa	CDR3nt
NA	TRBJ2-7	NA	TRBV27	CASSSVLIGEQYF	TGTGCCAGCAGTTCAGTCCTCATAGGGGAGCAGTACTTC
NA	TRBJ2-3	NA	TRBV10-3	CAILGEGTDTQYF	TGTGCCATCCTGGGGGAGGGCACAGATACGCAGTATTTT
NA	TRBJ2-6	TRBD1	TRBV2	CASQGVGVPGANVLTF	TGTGCCAGCCAGGGGGTAGGAGTTCCGGGGGCCAACGTCCTGACTTTC
NA	TRBJ2-7	NA	TRBV4-3	CASSQDVSPPNEQYF	TGCGCCAGCAGCCAAGATGTATCCCCTCCCAACGAGCAGTACTTC
NA	TRBJ2-3	TRBD2	TRBV9	CASSPWTGGLNTQYF	TGTGCCAGCAGCCCTTGGACGGGGGGGCTAAATACGCAGTATTTT
NA	TRBJ1-2	NA	TRBV7-9	CASSLTREGPWNTF	TGTGCCAGCAGCTTAACCAGGGAGGGACCGTGGAACACCTTC
NA	TRBJ1-5	NA	TRBV2	CASSETYSNQPQHF	TGTGCCAGCAGTGAAACGTATAGCAATCAGCCCCAGCATTTT
NA	TRBJ2-5	NA	TRBV5-4	CASGGQYQETQYF	TGTGCCAGCGGGGGCCAGTACCAAGAGACCCAGTACTTC
once	TRBJ2-1	TRBD1	TRBV14	CASSHRGRSNEQFF	TGTGCCAGCAGTCACAGGGGGCGTAGCAATGAGCAGTTCTTC
once	TRBJ1-2	NA	TRBV7-9	CASKLRAADGYTF	TGTGCCAGCAAGCTCAGGGCCGCGGATGGCTACACCTTC
NA	TRBJ2-7	NA	TRBV9	CASSVAVGAGYEQYF	TGTGCCAGCAGCGTAGCAGTCGGGGCTGGTTACGAGCAGTACTTC
NA	TRBJ2-4	TRBD2	TRBV7-8	CASSPSGGAKNIQYF	TGTGCCAGCAGCCCTAGCGGGGGGGCCAAAAACATTCAGTACTTC
NA	TRBJ1-5	NA	TRBV27	CASSFAGADQPQHF	TGTGCCAGCAGTTTTGCCGGGGCGGATCAGCCCCAGCATTTT
many	TRBJ1-2	TRBD1	TRBV5-6	CASSSGQIYGYTF	TGTGCCAGCAGCTCGGGACAGATCTATGGCTACACCTTC
NA	TRBJ2-3	NA	TRBV7-2	CASSRPTSFDTDTQYF	TGTGCCAGCAGCCGACCCACTAGCTTCGACACAGATACGCAGTATTTT
NA	TRBJ2-2	NA	TRBV2	CASEDTGELFF	TGTGCCAGCGAAGACACCGGGGAGCTGTTTTTT